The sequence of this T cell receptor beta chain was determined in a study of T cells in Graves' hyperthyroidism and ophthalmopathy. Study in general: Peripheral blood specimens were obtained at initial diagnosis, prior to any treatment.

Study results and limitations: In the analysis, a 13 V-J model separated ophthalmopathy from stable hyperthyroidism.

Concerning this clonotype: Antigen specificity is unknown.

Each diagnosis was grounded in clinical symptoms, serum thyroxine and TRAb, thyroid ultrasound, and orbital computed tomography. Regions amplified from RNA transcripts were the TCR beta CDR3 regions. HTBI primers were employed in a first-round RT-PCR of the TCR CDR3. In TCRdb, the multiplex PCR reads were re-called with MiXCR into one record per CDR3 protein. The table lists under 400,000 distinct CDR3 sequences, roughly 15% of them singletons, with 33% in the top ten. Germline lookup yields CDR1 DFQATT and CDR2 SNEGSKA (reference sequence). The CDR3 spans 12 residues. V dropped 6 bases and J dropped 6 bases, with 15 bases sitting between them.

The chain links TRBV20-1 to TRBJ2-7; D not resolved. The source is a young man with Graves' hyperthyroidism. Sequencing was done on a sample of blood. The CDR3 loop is CSATAQSAEQYF. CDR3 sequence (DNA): TGCAGTGCCACGGCTCAGTCCGCCGAGCAGTACTTC.